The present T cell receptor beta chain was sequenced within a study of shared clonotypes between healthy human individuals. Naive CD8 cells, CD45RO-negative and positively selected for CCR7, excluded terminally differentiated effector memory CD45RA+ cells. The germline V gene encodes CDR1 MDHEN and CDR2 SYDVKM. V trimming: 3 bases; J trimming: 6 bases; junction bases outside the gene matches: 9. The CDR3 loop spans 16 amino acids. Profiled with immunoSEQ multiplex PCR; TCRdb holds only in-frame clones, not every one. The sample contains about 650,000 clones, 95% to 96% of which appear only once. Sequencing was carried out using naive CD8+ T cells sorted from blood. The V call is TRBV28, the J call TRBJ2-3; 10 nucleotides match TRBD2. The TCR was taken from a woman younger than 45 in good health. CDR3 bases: TGTGCCAGCAGTTTCCAATCTAGCGGGAGATGGGATACGCAGTATTTT. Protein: CASSFQSSGRWDTQYF. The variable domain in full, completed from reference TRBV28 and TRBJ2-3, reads DVKVTQSSRYLVKRTGEKVFLECVQDMDHENMFWYRQDPGLGLRLIYFSYDVKMKEKGDIPEGYSVSREKKERFSLILESASTNQTSMYLCASSFQSSGRWDTQYFGPGTRLTVL.